This is a list of T cell receptor beta chains from one sample in a study of blood T cell repertoires in COVID-19. Assay used: immunoSEQ multiplex PCR; TCRdb lists only in-frame clones, some missing. Among 110,000 to 150,000 clones listed, 85% to 90% were seen once. The material sequenced was peripheral blood. The source is a woman in her sixties or seventies with active COVID-19. Both conserved end residues are part of each CDR3. The order of the fields is D gene, clone size, J gene, V gene, CDR3 DNA, CDR3 protein. D genes are given only for firm matches. Size tells how often a clone was seen (once, few, many) or the class of an expanded clone, and some rows leave it out.

>NA|NA|TRBJ2-7|TRBV5-1
TGCGCCAGCAGCCCCACGAGGGTTTCCTCCTCCTACGAGCAGTGCTTC
CASSPTRVSSSYEQCF
>NA|NA|TRBJ2-2|TRBV7-2
TGTGCCAGCAGCTTAGACGTTAGCCCCGGGGAGCTGTTTTTT
CASSLDVSPGELFF
>NA|once|TRBJ2-2|TRBV7-9
TGTGCCAGCAGCTTAGTAAACTCTCGGGGGGAGCTGTTTTTT
CASSLVNSRGELFF
>NA|NA|TRBJ2-3|TRBV6-2/TRBV6-3
TGTGCCAGCAGTTCTAACACAGATACGCAGTATTTT
CASSSNTDTQYF
>TRBD2|NA|TRBJ2-5|TRBV5-6
TGTGCCAGCAGCCCGGGGGGGTCGGAGACCCAGTACTTC
CASSPGGSETQYF
>NA|many|TRBJ2-2|TRBV19
TGTGCCAGTAGTATAGATCAGGGCATGGTTACCGGGGAGCTGTTTTTT
CASSIDQGMVTGELFF
>TRBD1|NA|TRBJ1-1|TRBV4-3
TGCGCCAGCAGCCAAGATCGGGCAGGGGGCTTTAACACTGAAGCTTTCTTT
CASSQDRAGGFNTEAFF
>TRBD1|NA|TRBJ2-5|TRBV4-1
TGCGCCAGCAGCCAGACCGGGACAGAGACAGCAGAGACCCAGTACTTC
CASSQTGTETAETQYF
>TRBD2|NA|TRBJ2-7|TRBV7-6
TGTGCCAGCAGCTTAAGCGGGAGAGCATCCGACGAGCAGTACTTC
CASSLSGRASDEQYF
>TRBD2|NA|TRBJ2-7|TRBV6-6
TGTGCCAGCAGTCCTCTCACTAGCGGGAGGGCGTTGGGGCCCTACGAGCAGTACTTC
CASSPLTSGRALGPYEQYF
>NA|NA|TRBJ2-2|TRBV9
TGTGCCAGCAGCGTAGTGGTGACAGGGAACACCGGGGAGCTGTTTTTT
CASSVVVTGNTGELFF
>TRBD1|NA|TRBJ2-2|TRBV3-1/TRBV3-2
TGTGCCAGCAGCCCCCGGGACAGGGGTACCGGGGAGCTGTTTTTT
CASSPRDRGTGELFF
>TRBD1|NA|TRBJ1-4|TRBV2
TGTGCCAGCAGAGCCTTCTCCGGGACAGAGAATGAAAAACTGTTTTTT
CASRAFSGTENEKLFF
>NA|NA|TRBJ2-5|TRBV18
TGTGCCAGCTCACCCCCCTATGGCCAGGGAGAGACCCAGTACTTC
CASSPPYGQGETQYF
>NA|once|TRBJ1-2|TRBV27
TGTGCCAGCAGTTTAAAACGGGGGGCGAATGGCTACACCTTC
CASSLKRGANGYTF
>NA|NA|TRBJ1-3|TRBV29-1
TGCAGCGCCGAGAGCAGGCCTGGAAACACCATATATTTT
CSAESRPGNTIYF
>TRBD2|NA|TRBJ2-1|TRBV6-4
TGTGCCAGCAGTGTTGGAGCTAGCGGGAGATGGAATGAGCAGTTCTTC
CASSVGASGRWNEQFF
>NA|NA|TRBJ1-5|TRBV27
TGTGCCAGCAGTTTGGGCGGGGTACAGCCCCAGCATTTT
CASSLGGVQPQHF
>NA|NA|TRBJ1-1|TRBV28
TGTGCCAGCAGTTTAGGACTCGGAGCTTTCTTT
CASSLGLGAFF
>NA|NA|TRBJ1-2|TRBV2
TGTGCCAGCAGTGGGGAGGGAAGCGGGGGCTACACCTTC
CASSGEGSGGYTF
>TRBD2|NA|TRBJ2-1|TRBV28
TGTGCCAGCAGTACCGGGACTAGCGGGAGATACGAGCAGTTCTTC
CASSTGTSGRYEQFF
>NA|NA|TRBJ1-6|TRBV7-9
TGTGCCAGCAGCTCAGGACAGATTCGTAATTCACCCCTCCACTTT
CASSSGQIRNSPLHF
>NA|NA|TRBJ2-5|TRBV23-1
TGCGCCAGCAGTCCCACCCCGGACAGCCAAGAGACCCAGTACTTC
CASSPTPDSQETQYF
>NA|NA|TRBJ1-5|TRBV5-5
TGTGCCAGCAGCCAACAGGGTAATCAGCCCCAGCATTTT
CASSQQGNQPQHF
>NA|NA|TRBJ2-2|TRBV7-2
TGTGCCAGCAGTCGCATCGTACAGGCGACCGGGGAGCTGTTTTTT
CASSRIVQATGELFF
>NA|NA|TRBJ2-2|TRBV21-1
TGTGCCAGCAGCAAACTTCGCCCTATAACCGGGGAGCTGTTTTTT
CASSKLRPITGELFF
>TRBD1|few|TRBJ1-6|TRBV7-2
TGTGCCAGCAGCTTAAGTCCCTCCGGGACAGGTCCATCACCCCTCCACTTT
CASSLSPSGTGPSPLHF
>TRBD2|NA|TRBJ2-2|TRBV27
TGTGCCAGCAGTTTACAAGGTAGCGGGAAGGCCGGGGAGCTGTTTTTT
CASSLQGSGKAGELFF
>NA|NA|TRBJ2-2|TRBV9
TGTGCCAGCAGCGTTAGTACTACGAACACCGGGGAGCTGTTTTTT
CASSVSTTNTGELFF
>TRBD2|NA|TRBJ2-1|TRBV4-1
TGCGCCAGCAGCCATCCTATAGCGGGAGGGCAGCTCTTCAATGAGCAGTTCTTC
CASSHPIAGGQLFNEQFF
>NA|NA|TRBJ2-6|TRBV6-6
TGTGCCAGCAGTTACATCAGGACTGGGGCCAACGTCCTGACTTTC
CASSYIRTGANVLTF
>TRBD1|NA|TRBJ1-2|TRBV19
TGTGCCAGTAGTCCCGCCGCGCGGACAGGGAACGGCTACACCTTC
CASSPAARTGNGYTF
>NA|NA|TRBJ1-1|TRBV7-8
TGTGCCAGCAGCTTAGGGCTTGGAGGAACTCCGAAGGGTACTGAAGCTTTCTTT
CASSLGLGGTPKGTEAFF
>NA|NA|TRBJ2-7|TRBV18
TGTGCCAGCTCACCGAAGAGGGATGGCGAGCAGTACTTC
CASSPKRDGEQYF
>NA|NA|TRBJ2-1|TRBV14
TGTGCCAGCAGCCAGGTAGCCGAGCAGTTCTTC
CASSQVAEQFF
>NA|few|TRBJ2-7|TRBV7-9
TGTGCCAGCAGCACGGACAGCAGCTCCTACGAGCAGTACTTC
CASSTDSSSYEQYF
>NA|NA|TRBJ2-7|TRBV2
TGTGCCAGCAGTGATTCTGGCAGGCTTTACGAGCAGTACTTC
CASSDSGRLYEQYF
>TRBD2|NA|TRBJ2-7|TRBV10-2
TGCGCCAGCAGTAGGGTAGCGGGGCCCTACGAGCAGTACTTC
CASSRVAGPYEQYF
>NA|NA|TRBJ1-4|TRBV27
TGTGCCAGCAGTCCCCGACAGGCAGCTAATGAAAAACTGTTTTTT
CASSPRQAANEKLFF
>TRBD2|NA|TRBJ2-7|TRBV3-1/TRBV3-2
TGTGCCAGCAGCCAAGTGCAGCGGGGAACCTACGAGCAGTACTTC
CASSQVQRGTYEQYF
>TRBD1|NA|TRBJ2-7|TRBV14
TGTGCCAGCAGCCAAACCGGGACAGCGCTCAGCGAGCAGTACTTC
CASSQTGTALSEQYF
>TRBD1|NA|TRBJ2-7|TRBV6-2/TRBV6-3
TGTGCCAGCAGTTCCCTAGACAGGGGCGAGCAGTACTTC
CASSSLDRGEQYF
>TRBD2|once|TRBJ2-3|TRBV30
TGTGCCTGGGAACGGGGGACTAGCGGTTATACGCAGTATTTT
CAWERGTSGYTQYF
>TRBD2|NA|TRBJ2-3|TRBV7-8
TGTGCCAGCAGCGCCTTGACTAGCGGGAGCCCAGATACGCAGTATTTT
CASSALTSGSPDTQYF
>NA|NA|TRBJ2-7|TRBV29-1
TGCAGCGTTGAAGAAGCGGAAGTGCCCCGCGAGCAGTACTTC
CSVEEAEVPREQYF
>NA|NA|TRBJ2-1|TRBV9
TGTGCCAGCAGCGTAGGGAGCGAAAAGAGAGATGAGCAGTTCTTC
CASSVGSEKRDEQFF
>TRBD1|NA|TRBJ1-1|TRBV19
TGTGCCACGGGACAGATAGAAAGGAGCACTGAAGCTTTCTTT
CATGQIERSTEAFF
>NA|NA|TRBJ2-1|TRBV19
TGTGCCAGTAGTATAGCTGGGGGCCCCCGCAACAATGAGCAGTTCTTC
CASSIAGGPRNNEQFF
>NA|NA|TRBJ1-5|TRBV2
TGTGCCAGCAGCAGGTACAATCAGCCCCAGCATTTT
CASSRYNQPQHF
>TRBD1|NA|TRBJ1-5|TRBV10-3
TGTGCCATCAGCCCCGGACAGGGCTTAGGTCAGCCCCAGCATTTT
CAISPGQGLGQPQHF